This TCR beta chain was observed in a study of T cells in Graves' hyperthyroidism and ophthalmopathy (dated by TCRdb to between 2019 and 2020). A note on the overall study: Peripheral blood was sampled at the time of initial diagnosis, prior to any treatment. To identify distinguishing TCR V-J signatures, a discovery cohort of about 95 patients was used, comprising 43 with Graves' ophthalmopathy and 57 with stable Graves' hyperthyroidism. The paper reports TCR Vbeta CDR3 sequencing of some 140 peripheral blood samples: 43 ophthalmopathy, roughly 80 hyperthyroidism and 17 progressor patients. Prospective prediction of ophthalmopathy was tested in an independent validation cohort of about 19 hyperthyroidism patients and around 16 patients who later progressed to ophthalmopathy. In several Graves' hyperthyroidism patients, the study also compared T-cell repertoires from thyroid tissue with T-cell repertoires from blood. Following sampling, methimazole starting at 30 mg daily was given to hyperthyroidism patients, and high-dose intravenous methylprednisolone was given to ophthalmopathy patients. The 100 or so discovery patients were divided at random into training and test sets in a 7:3 ratio. Overall results and qualifications from the work: Ophthalmopathy was separated from stable hyperthyroidism by a 13 V-J signature model, with 85% to 90% sensitivity and about 81% specificity obtained in cross-validation and 80%/75% obtained in testing. During validation, the model predicted progression to ophthalmopathy a median of about 6.5 months ahead of onset, with 60% to 71% sensitivity and less than 85% specificity. Most expanded thyroid clonotypes (frequency above 0.001) were also detected in blood, suggesting blood repertoires may reflect thyroid immune responses. Sample size was not statistically predetermined, and investigators were not blinded to group allocation.

Spanning cysteine to phenylalanine, the CDR3 consists of 15 amino acids. Solely the CDR3 DNA is kept, with 45 bases framed from the first base. V is pared back by 4 bases and J by 8 bases, with 18 bases lying between the germline termini. The germline V gene supplies CDR1 MGHRA and CDR2 YSYEKL. Graves' hyperthyroidism was defined as stable when no progression to ophthalmopathy occurred over 18 months of follow-up. Hyperthyroidism patients were aged 18 to 65 years and newly diagnosed, with disease duration of less than 2 months. Patients with uncontrolled infections, other autoimmune diseases, pregnancy or lactation were excluded. Clinical symptoms, serum thyroxine and TRAb, thyroid ultrasound, and orbital computed tomography formed the basis for the diagnoses. PBMCs were separated from 7.5 to 10 ml of fresh peripheral blood using Ficoll-Paque density gradient centrifugation. Total RNA was extracted using Trizol reagent, and RNA quality was assessed on an Agilent 2100 Bioanalyzer.

Concerning this clonotype: The clone's antigen remains unknown. No qualities accompany the bases; no much larger clone lies one base away.

TCR beta CDR3 regions were amplified from RNA transcripts. The first round of RT-PCR for the TCR CDR3 was performed with the HTBI primer set and the Qiagen OneStep RT-PCR kit. The libraries were constructed in a second round of multiplex PCR and then size-selected and purified. Libraries were sequenced paired-end with 100 bp reads on an Illumina HiSeq2000. As for the authors' bioinformatics: SOAPnuke was used to process the raw data, throwing out any read that contained adapters or uncalled bases, had a mean Phred below 15, or lacked an exact constant-primer or identifier match. COPE v1.2.5 was used to merge the high-quality paired reads, and each unique nucleotide sequence was defined as a clonotype. MiTCR v1.1 was used to align clonotypes to the IMGT TRBV, TRBD and TRBJ reference segments. The analysis was restricted to V-J combinations with a frequency above 0.0001, which together covered 99.2% of the repertoires. A TCS score was defined as the ratio of F50 (clonal expansion) to E x V (chaos), with BLOSUM62-based TCRdist applied between CDR3 peptides within each V-J. Welch's t-statistics and random forest reduced around 510 V-J features to 13, which were used in a naive Bayes classifier (R e1071). Clones were called with MiXCR by TCRdb after fastp trimmed the public reads at Q25, and only in-frame beta chains were retained. Every CDR3 protein is listed once, alongside the most common genes and DNA of its rows. The V and J calls and clone size are TCRdb's, not the authors'. In this sample the table shows about 480,000 distinct CDR3 sequences, 14% of which occur a single time. Together, the top ten hold under 20% of the sample.

The sequence was collected from a woman aged 18-29 years with Graves' hyperthyroidism. The sequenced sample consisted of blood. This chain is built from TRBV4-1 and TRBJ2-1, with the D segment possibly TRBD1 or TRBD2, each aligning over 5 bases. The bases are TGCGCCAGCAGCCCCCGGCAGGGAGCGGTCGATGAGCAGTTCTTC. Its translation is CASSPRQGAVDEQFF.